The rows below give T cell receptor beta chains drawn from one sample of a study of blood T cell dynamics during melanoma immunotherapy. Libraries were prepared by immunoSEQ multiplex PCR; TCRdb keeps only in-frame clonotypes and omits some of them. The repertoire holds fewer than 11,000 clones, with roughly 90% as singletons. Here the sequenced sample was blood, taken from a patient treated with checkpoint blockade. These receptors all stem from a human donor with melanoma. The CDR3 runs from the conserved cysteine through the conserved F or W. A D gene is named only where the DNA matches it firmly. Size values are once, few and many counts, or a class for expanded clones, and some rows have none.

>-|TRBV11-1|TRBJ2-1|TRBD1|13
TGTGCCAGCACCGACAGGGGGCGGAATGAGCAGTTCTTC
CASTDRGRNEQFF
>-|TRBV14|TRBJ2-1|TRBD2|16
TGTGCCAGCAGCCAACTTGGACTAGCGGACTACAATGAGCAGTTCTTC
CASSQLGLADYNEQFF
>-|TRBV2|TRBJ2-3|TRBD2|14
TGTGCCAGCAGCGGACTAGCGGGAGCTTATACGCAGTATTTT
CASSGLAGAYTQYF
>once|TRBV18|TRBJ2-2|TRBD1|15
TGTGCCAGCTCCGTTCAGGGGGCGACCACCGGGGAGCTGTTTTTT
CASSVQGATTGELFF
>-|TRBV6-6|TRBJ2-5|TRBD2|15
TGTGCCAGCGGAGGTAGCGGGGGACTCCAAGAGACCCAGTACTTC
CASGGSGGLQETQYF
>-|TRBV29-1|TRBJ2-3|-|14
TGCAGCGCCGCCCTAAGGGCTAGCACAGATACGCAGTATTTT
CSAALRASTDTQYF
>-|TRBV5-1|TRBJ2-3|-|14
TGCGCCAGCAGCCCCAGGACTGCGCTGGATACGCAGTATTTT
CASSPRTALDTQYF
>-|TRBV30|TRBJ2-3|-|13
TGTGCCTGGAGCCCTAAGGGCACAGATACGCAGTATTTT
CAWSPKGTDTQYF
>-|TRBV6-6|TRBJ1-2|-|11
TGTGCCAGCAGTCTCGTCTATGGCTACACCTTC
CASSLVYGYTF
>few|TRBV30|TRBJ1-3|-|14
TGTGCCTGGCGAGACAGTCCCGCTGGAAACACCATATATTTT
CAWRDSPAGNTIYF
>-|TRBV5-1|TRBJ1-3|-|13
TGCGCCAGCAGCTTCGGTTCTGGAAACACCATATATTTT
CASSFGSGNTIYF
>-|TRBV15|TRBJ1-2|-|13
TGTGCCACCAGCATCGACAGAAACTATGGCTACACCTTC
CATSIDRNYGYTF
>-|TRBV30|TRBJ1-1|-|14
TGTGCCTGGAGTGTATCAGGGGTTAACACTGAAGCTTTCTTT
CAWSVSGVNTEAFF
>few|TRBV30|TRBJ1-2|-|15
TGTGCCTGGAGTGCCCCAGGAGGGTTTGACTATGGCTACACCTTC
CAWSAPGGFDYGYTF
>-|TRBV5-6|TRBJ1-2|TRBD1|16
TGTGCCAGCAGCTTGGAGGGGACAGGGTTTAACTATGGCTACACCTTC
CASSLEGTGFNYGYTF
>-|TRBV2|TRBJ2-5|-|13
TGTGCCAGCAGGGACTACTTCAGGGAGACCCAGTACTTC
CASRDYFRETQYF
>-|TRBV4-1|TRBJ2-7|TRBD1|15
TGCGCCAGCAGCCGGACGACAGGGGTCGGCTACGAGCAGTACTTC
CASSRTTGVGYEQYF
>-|TRBV10-3|TRBJ2-1|-|14
TGTGCCATCAGCCAGGGTGGGTTTTACAATGAGCAGTTCTTC
CAISQGGFYNEQFF
>-|TRBV28|TRBJ2-2|TRBD2|15
TGTGCCAGCAGCCCGTTAGCGGGAAGGGACGGGGAGCTGTTTTTT
CASSPLAGRDGELFF
>-|TRBV20-1|TRBJ1-2|-|11
TGCAGTGCTAGAGACGGGATGGGCTACACCTTC
CSARDGMGYTF
>-|TRBV5-4|TRBJ2-5|TRBD1|14
TGTGCCAGCAGCTGGGACAGCTTACAAGAGACCCAGTACTTC
CASSWDSLQETQYF
>-|TRBV5-5|TRBJ2-3|TRBD2|15
TGTGCCAGCAGCTTGGTAGCTAGCGGGACAGATACGCAGTATTTT
CASSLVASGTDTQYF
>-|TRBV9|TRBJ2-1|-|15
TGTGCCAGCAGCGTCACAGGGTCACTCTACAATGAGCAGTTCTTC
CASSVTGSLYNEQFF
>-|TRBV5-4|TRBJ1-1|TRBD1|13
TGTGCCAGCAGCAGGGGGCGCGAGACTGAAGCTTTCTTT
CASSRGRETEAFF
>-|TRBV6-1|TRBJ1-1|TRBD1|14
TGTGCCAGCAGTGGACAGGGGGCCGGGACTGAAGCTTTCTTT
CASSGQGAGTEAFF
>once|TRBV27|TRBJ1-1|-|13
TGTGCCAGCAGTTTCACGGACCCAAAGAAAGCTTTCTTT
CASSFTDPKKAFF
>-|TRBV28|TRBJ1-2|-|14
TGTGCCAGCAGTTTATTCGGTTTGGGCTATGGCTACACCTTC
CASSLFGLGYGYTF
>-|TRBV9|TRBJ2-5|-|16
TGTGCCAGCAGCGTAGGTGGGGTCGGGACACAAGAGACCCAGTACTTC
CASSVGGVGTQETQYF
>-|TRBV10-1|TRBJ2-1|-|13
TGCGCCAGCAGTCGGGACGGCTACAATGAGCAGTTCTTC
CASSRDGYNEQFF
>-|TRBV2|TRBJ2-2|-|16
TGTGCCAGCAGGAGTCCCGGGGGGCAAGGTACCGGGGAGCTGTTTTTT
CASRSPGGQGTGELFF
>once|TRBV19|TRBJ2-1|-|15
TGTGCCAGTAGTATTGGGGTGGTAAACGTCAATGAGCAGTTCTTC
CASSIGVVNVNEQFF
>once|TRBV6-1|TRBJ2-1|-|15
TGTGCCAGCAGGAAGGACTCGAATCCTTACAATGAGCAGTTCTTC
CASRKDSNPYNEQFF
>once|TRBV19|TRBJ2-3|-|11
TGTGCCAGTTACAGGGTAGATACGCAGTATTTT
CASYRVDTQYF